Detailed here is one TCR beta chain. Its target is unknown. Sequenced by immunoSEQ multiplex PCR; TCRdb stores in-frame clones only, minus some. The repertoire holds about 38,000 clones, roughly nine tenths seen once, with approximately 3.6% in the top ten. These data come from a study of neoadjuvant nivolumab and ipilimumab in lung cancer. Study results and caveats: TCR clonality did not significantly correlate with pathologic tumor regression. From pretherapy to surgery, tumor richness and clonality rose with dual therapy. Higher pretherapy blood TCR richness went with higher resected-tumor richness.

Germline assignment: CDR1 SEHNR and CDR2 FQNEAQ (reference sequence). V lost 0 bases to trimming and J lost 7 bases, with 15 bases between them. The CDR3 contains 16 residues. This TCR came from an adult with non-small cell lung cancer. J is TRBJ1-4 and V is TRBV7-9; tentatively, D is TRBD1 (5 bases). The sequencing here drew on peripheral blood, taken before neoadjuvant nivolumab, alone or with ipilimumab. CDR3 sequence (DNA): TGTGCCAGCAGCTTAGCGCAGGGTCAGGAAGGTGAAAAACTGTTTTTT. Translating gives CASSLAQGQEGEKLFF.